This T cell receptor (beta chain) stems from a study of T cells in localized non-small cell lung cancer. Study-wide results and limits: Density of T cells in blood, when higher, went with longer overall survival. Sequencing, confined to only one tumor region, leaves heterogeneity possible. Uninvolved nearby lung showed the greatest T cell clonality, exceeding that found in tumor. The appearance of a median roughly 56 of the top 100 tumor clones was seen in adjacent lung.

Clones were sequenced by immunoSEQ multiplex PCR, and TCRdb holds only the in-frame ones, with some missing. The table lists 130,000 or so clones, more than 70% of them singletons. Per germline, CDR1 SGHDN and CDR2 FVKESK. CDR3 length: 17 amino acids. V lost 1 base and J lost 5, with 20 bases in between. On this clone: Its antigen is as yet unknown.

This chain links TRBV14 with TRBJ2-5; D is possibly TRBD1 (6 bases). The sample here was peripheral blood, taken before any cancer treatment. This sequence was found in a female donor of 60 years or more with stage I lung adenocarcinoma. The CDR3 nucleotides read TGTGCCAGCAGCCAAGGAACGGACCAGGGGTGGCAGGAGACCCAGTACTTC. Translating gives CASSQGTDQGWQETQYF.